The sequence of this TCR beta chain was determined in a study of T cell repertoires in cytomegalovirus infection. Study information: Public TCR beta signatures indicated both CMV infection and matching HLA type. Points from the study as a whole: Cumulative public TCR beta family frequency identified CMV carriers with the relevant HLA. Across the ex vivo response, the dominant clonotypes were HLA-C-restricted CMV-specific TCR beta clonotypes.

Germline V gene sequence: CDR1 MNHEY, CDR2 SVGEGT. V gave up 4 bases and J gave up 1 base, with 10 bases separating them. This CDR3 region has 14 residues. A note on this clonotype: Antigen specificity is unknown.

A single record per CDR3 protein comes from TCRdb applying MiXCR to the reads. The sample holds over 100,000 distinct CDR3 sequences, about a tenth seen once. The chain uses TRBV6-2 or TRBV6-3 and TRBJ1-1; D call uncertain. Input material: PBMCs, sequenced either directly or after in vitro stimulation (not recorded which). The source of this sequence is a human donor in good health (CMV status not recorded). Some clones in this sample may be carry-over from other donors' samples. The CDR3 nucleotides are TGTGCCAGCAGTTTGGGATCGGAGAACACTGAAGCTTTCTTT. It yields the protein CASSLGSENTEAFF.